This T cell receptor (beta chain) was retrieved from a study of naive and memory T cell subsets. Ligated cDNA underwent four rounds of PCR with nested alpha and beta constant region primers and SP2. TCRdb reprocessed the 5' RACE reads via MiXCR and lists one record per CDR3 protein. This table has 32,000 or so distinct CDR3 sequences, over 15% appearing once. TCR cDNA received a 3' ligated oligonucleotide that carried a UMI. This CDR3 spans 16 amino acids. V was trimmed by 2 bases and J by 7 bases, leaving 17 bases between them. Germline assignment: CDR1 KGHSH and CDR2 LQKENI. This clonotype is categorized as medium-sized.

V gene TRBV18 combines with J gene TRBJ2-2, with D tentatively TRBD1 (5 bases). The TCR originated in a female donor in good health. CDR3 loop: CASSPLGPQSSGELFF. The CDR3 DNA follows: TGTGCCAGCTCACCATTGGGGCCCCAGTCCAGCGGGGAGCTGTTTTTT.